These T cell receptor beta chains were read from a single sample in a study of technical replicates of blood from several donors. Profiling relied on immunoSEQ multiplex PCR, and the TCRdb table lists in-frame clones only, not all of them. The table shows approximately 73,000 clones, with about 96% occurring only once. The sequencing input was T cells isolated from PBMCs. These receptors came from a human donor in good health. The CDR3 runs from the conserved cysteine through the conserved F or W. The order of the fields is V gene, CDR3 protein.

V gene: TRBV12-5; CDR3 protein: CAFTRGQPYNEQFF
V gene: TRBV2; CDR3 protein: CASSLNTEAFF
V gene: TRBV19; CDR3 protein: CASTISEGTDTQYF
V gene: TRBV2; CDR3 protein: CASTVDRTMPSRYGYTF
V gene: TRBV5-5; CDR3 protein: CASSLRWSTEAFF
V gene: TRBV6-6; CDR3 protein: CASSWGDSNQPQHF
V gene: TRBV6-5; CDR3 protein: CASREGFGYGYTF
V gene: TRBV7-9; CDR3 protein: CASSIKQGQPNTEAFF
V gene: TRBV20-1; CDR3 protein: CSAYTDTQYF
V gene: TRBV7-9; CDR3 protein: CASTQTGNTEAFF
V gene: TRBV28; CDR3 protein: CASSFSGDTDTQYF
V gene: TRBV6-4; CDR3 protein: CASTSSYEQYF
V gene: TRBV11-3; CDR3 protein: CASSLEDPREQYF
V gene: TRBV5-1; CDR3 protein: CASSLAILVWVFYEQYF
V gene: TRBV30; CDR3 protein: CAWSGQSNTEAFF
V gene: TRBV4-3; CDR3 protein: CASSRRQGARYNEQFF
V gene: TRBV6-1; CDR3 protein: CASKFRERPYNEQFF
V gene: TRBV5-1; CDR3 protein: CASSVTGLNTEAFF
V gene: TRBV5-6; CDR3 protein: CASSDPGGTDTQYF
V gene: TRBV29-1; CDR3 protein: CSVQNTEAFF
V gene: TRBV5-4; CDR3 protein: CASSRNGGGTLNTEAFF
V gene: TRBV2; CDR3 protein: CASSDGQGYYGYTF
V gene: TRBV27; CDR3 protein: CASSLTRFRTEAFF
V gene: TRBV18; CDR3 protein: CASSPSGRAYEQYF
V gene: TRBV7-3; CDR3 protein: CASSLRLADTDTQYF
V gene: TRBV7-6; CDR3 protein: CASSLVASGRALNYEQYF
V gene: TRBV5-6; CDR3 protein: CASSLGTGVLNEQFF
V gene: TRBV27; CDR3 protein: CASRLTGTGELFF
V gene: TRBV7-2; CDR3 protein: CASIRQGADGANVLTF
V gene: TRBV15; CDR3 protein: CATSRGLAGYSEQFF
V gene: TRBV7-3; CDR3 protein: CASSLIGGDMNTEAFF
V gene: TRBV28; CDR3 protein: CASSLATGYAANEKLFF
V gene: TRBV15; CDR3 protein: CATSSRGLKNTDTQYF
V gene: TRBV6-1; CDR3 protein: CASRVDSSDTQYF
V gene: TRBV4-2; CDR3 protein: CASSPKSGRYNEQFF
V gene: TRBV6-5; CDR3 protein: CASRSGSYNEQFF
V gene: TRBV19; CDR3 protein: CASSIERERDSYEQYF
V gene: TRBV6-1; CDR3 protein: CASRPQGGTEAFF
V gene: TRBV14; CDR3 protein: CASSQVLAGGGETQYF
V gene: TRBV19; CDR3 protein: CASSILAGSDEQYF
V gene: TRBV7-2; CDR3 protein: CASSLGGLYEQYF
V gene: TRBV12-5; CDR3 protein: CASGLIRGQETQYF
V gene: TRBV30; CDR3 protein: CARRGMGVETQYF